This T cell receptor beta chain was sequenced in a study of cytomegalovirus exposure and HLA in healthy donors. Study in general: Tens of millions of unique TCR sequences came from HLA-typed donors in an early release. Study results and caveats: In an earlier analysis, about 87% or about 30%: the productive usage of most TCR beta V segments. TCR beta chains associated with HLA were, in a later analysis, more clonally expanded than equally common others. TCR association rates varied by HLA locus in a later analysis, with DRB1 highest and HLA-C lowest.

The PCR ran on 60 Vbeta and 13 Jbeta primers. Generated by immunoSEQ multiplex PCR, the TCRdb table keeps only in-frame clones and is missing some. The sample yields about 67,000 clones, approximately 92% seen once. As to this clone: As yet, its antigen is unknown. This same CDR3 is encoded by further DNA sequences in the sample.

This CDR3 region has 16 residues. V shed 5 bases, J shed 1 base, and the junction held 5 bases outside the gene matches. Germline V gene data show CDR1 as SEHNR and CDR2 as FQNEAQ (reference sequence). The TCR sequence derives from a woman aged 30 to 39 in good health and CMV-seropositive. The specimen was PBMCs. The chain joins TRBV7-9 to TRBJ2-2, with 9 bases aligning to TRBD1. The CDR3: CASSPGTGKNTGELFF. The CDR3 DNA sequence: TGTGCCAGCAGCCCCGGGACAGGGAAGAACACCGGGGAGCTGTTTTTT.